Listed below are T cell receptor beta chains from one sample, sequenced in a study of cytomegalovirus exposure and HLA in healthy donors. The method was immunoSEQ multiplex PCR; TCRdb's version includes in-frame clones alone and lacks a portion of them. Of some 160,000 clones detected, approximately 80% appear once; the ten largest clones hold 1.5% to 2%. Sequencing was done on a sample of PBMCs. The receptors derive from a woman aged 25-40 years in good health and CMV-seronegative. The CDR3 runs from the conserved cysteine through the conserved F or W. D genes are given only for firm matches. Clone size appears in some rows only: once, few, many, or a class for an expanded clone.

v_call	j_call	d_call	clone_size	cdr3_nt	cdr3_aa
TRBV27	TRBJ1-2	TRBD1	few	TGTGCCAGCAGCCATACACCGCAGACAGGGGCGCATTTCTATGGCTACACCTTC	CASSHTPQTGAHFYGYTF
TRBV11-2	TRBJ2-7	-	-	TGTGCCAGCAGCTTTCAGGAAGCCTACGAGCAGTACTTC	CASSFQEAYEQYF
TRBV5-1	TRBJ2-7	-	-	TGCGCCAGCAGCTCCCCAGGAACCTACGAGCAGTACTTC	CASSSPGTYEQYF
TRBV4-1	TRBJ2-6	TRBD1	once	TGCGCCACTTCACCCGGGACAGGCTCTGGGGCCAACGTCCTGACTTTC	CATSPGTGSGANVLTF
TRBV11-2	TRBJ2-3	TRBD2	-	TGTGCCAGCAGCTTAAGGGGTTCTAGCGGAGATACGCAGTATTTT	CASSLRGSSGDTQYF
TRBV27	TRBJ1-2	TRBD1	-	TGTGCCAGCAGTTATACAGGGGGCTATGGCTACACCTTC	CASSYTGGYGYTF
TRBV10-1	TRBJ2-7	-	-	TGCGCCATCCTAAAGTACGAGCAGTACTTC	CAILKYEQYF
TRBV7-6	TRBJ2-3	TRBD2	-	TGTGCCAGCAGTTATAGCGGGCGCACAGATACGCAGTATTTT	CASSYSGRTDTQYF
TRBV30	TRBJ2-5	TRBD2	-	TGTGCCTGGACGGGAGGGGAGACCCAGTACTTC	CAWTGGETQYF
TRBV14	TRBJ2-5	TRBD2	-	TGTGCCAGCAGCCAAGATCTGACTAGCGGGCCTCAAGAGACCCAGTACTTC	CASSQDLTSGPQETQYF
TRBV2	TRBJ1-2	-	-	TGTGCCAGCAGGTATCAGGGGAGTAACTATGGCTACCCCTTC	CASRYQGSNYGYPF
TRBV5-6	TRBJ2-1	-	-	TGTGCCAGCAGCTTGGAAGGGGACTTCAGGGATGAGCAGTTCTTC	CASSLEGDFRDEQFF
TRBV5-7	TRBJ1-4	-	-	TGTGCCAGCAGCCCCTCCGGGACAACTAATGAAAAACTGTTTTTT	CASSPSGTTNEKLFF
TRBV6-5	TRBJ1-2	-	-	TGTGCCAGCAGTTATAGAGAGGGTTTCTCCTATGGCTACACCTTC	CASSYREGFSYGYTF
TRBV28	TRBJ1-4	-	-	TGTGCCAGCAGTGGCCCCCGCGGGGCAACTAATGAAAAACTGTTTTTT	CASSGPRGATNEKLFF
TRBV5-1	TRBJ2-1	-	-	TGCGCCAGCAGCTTGGCCCTCGGGGTGAGTGAGCAGTTCTTC	CASSLALGVSEQFF
TRBV2	TRBJ2-7	-	-	TGTGCCAGCAGCGTCTACGAGCAGTACTTC	CASSVYEQYF
TRBV7-9	TRBJ1-2	-	-	TGTGCCAGCAGCCCGAGACTTCAGGGGCTCTATGGCTACACCTTC	CASSPRLQGLYGYTF
TRBV29-1	TRBJ1-2	-	few	TGCAGCGTTGCGGGGGTCGCTAACTATGGCTACACCTTC	CSVAGVANYGYTF
TRBV30	TRBJ1-2	TRBD1	few	TGTACGTCCCAGGGGGCCCTCTATGGCTACACCTTC	CTSQGALYGYTF
TRBV4-1	TRBJ1-2	TRBD1	-	TGCGCCAGCAGCCAAGAAGGGGGGACAGGTCTTTTAATTGTCTATGGCTACACCTTC	CASSQEGGTGLLIVYGYTF
TRBV7-3	TRBJ2-7	-	-	TGTGCCAGCAGCTTAAGTGGGGGGACCCACTACGAGCAGTACTTC	CASSLSGGTHYEQYF
TRBV9	TRBJ2-3	-	-	TGTGCCAGCAGCGTAGAGGGGTGGACAGATACGCAGTATTTT	CASSVEGWTDTQYF
TRBV29-1	TRBJ1-2	-	-	TGCAGCGTTGATGGCAGGGCCGATGGCTACCCCTTC	CSVDGRADGYPF
TRBV9	TRBJ2-1	-	-	TGTGCCAGCAGCGAAATAACAGGGCTGGGAGACAATGAGCAGTTCTTC	CASSEITGLGDNEQFF
TRBV27	TRBJ1-1	TRBD1	-	TGTGCCAGCAGTTTAGGGGACAGGGGCACTGAAGCTTTCTTT	CASSLGDRGTEAFF
TRBV7-3	TRBJ2-7	-	-	TGTGCCAGCAGCACTACAGGGACCCACGAGCAGTACTTC	CASSTTGTHEQYF
TRBV10-3	TRBJ2-7	-	-	TGTGCCATCAGTGAGTCGTCGGGGTGGGGAAAGTTATCCTACGAGCAGTACTTC	CAISESSGWGKLSYEQYF
TRBV7-3	TRBJ2-2	-	-	TGTGCCAGCAGCTTAGGCATCAACACCGGGGAGCTGTTTTTT	CASSLGINTGELFF
TRBV23-1	TRBJ2-1	-	-	TGCGCCAGCAGTCAACGAGTTGTCGAGCAGTTCTTC	CASSQRVVEQFF
TRBV6-5	TRBJ1-3	-	-	TGTGCCAGCAGTTTAAGACAGGTCCCCTCTGGAAACACCATATATTTT	CASSLRQVPSGNTIYF
TRBV27	TRBJ2-3	TRBD2	few	TGTGCCAGCAACAAGCGGGGGACAGATACGCAGTATTTT	CASNKRGTDTQYF
TRBV5-1	TRBJ2-5	-	-	TGCGCCAGCAGCTTGGCCCATGGACAGCTTGAGACCCAGTACTTC	CASSLAHGQLETQYF